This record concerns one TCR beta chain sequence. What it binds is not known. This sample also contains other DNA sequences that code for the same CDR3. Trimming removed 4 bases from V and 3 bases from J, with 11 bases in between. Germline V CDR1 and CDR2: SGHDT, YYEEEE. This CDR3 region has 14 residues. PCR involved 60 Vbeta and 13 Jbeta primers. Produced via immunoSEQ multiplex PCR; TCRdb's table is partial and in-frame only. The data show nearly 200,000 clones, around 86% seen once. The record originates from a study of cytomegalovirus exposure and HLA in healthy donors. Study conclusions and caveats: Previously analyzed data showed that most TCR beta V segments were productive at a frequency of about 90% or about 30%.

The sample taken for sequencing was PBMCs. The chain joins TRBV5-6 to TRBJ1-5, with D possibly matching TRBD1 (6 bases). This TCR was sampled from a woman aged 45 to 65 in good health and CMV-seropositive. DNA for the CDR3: TGTGCCAGCAGCCTGGGGGGCTCCAATCAGCCCCAGCATTTT. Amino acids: CASSLGGSNQPQHF.